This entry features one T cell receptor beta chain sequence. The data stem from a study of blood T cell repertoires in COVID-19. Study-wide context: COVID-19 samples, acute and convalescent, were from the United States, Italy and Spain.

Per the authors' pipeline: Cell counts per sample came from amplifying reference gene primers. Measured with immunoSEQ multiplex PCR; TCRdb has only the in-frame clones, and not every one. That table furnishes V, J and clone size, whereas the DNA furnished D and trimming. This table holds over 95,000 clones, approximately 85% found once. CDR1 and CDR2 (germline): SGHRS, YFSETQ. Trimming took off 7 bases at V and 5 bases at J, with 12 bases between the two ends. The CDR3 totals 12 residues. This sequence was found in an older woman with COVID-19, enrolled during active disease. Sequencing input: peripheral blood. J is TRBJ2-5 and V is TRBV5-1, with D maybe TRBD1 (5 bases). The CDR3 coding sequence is TGCGCCAGCTCCAAGGGGCAGGAGACCCAGTACTTC. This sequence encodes CASSKGQETQYF. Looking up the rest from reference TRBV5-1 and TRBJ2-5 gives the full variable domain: KAGVTQTPRYLIKTRGQQVTLSCSPISGHRSVSWYQQTPGQGLQFLFEYFSETQRNKGNFPGRFSGRQFSNSRSEMNVSTLELGDSALYLCASSKGQETQYFGPGTRLLVL.